One sample yielded the 30 T cell receptor beta chains listed below, sequenced in a study of regulatory T cells in long-lasting Graves disease. iRepertoire HTBI primers and Arm-PCR of CDR3 regions built TCR beta libraries. TCRdb itself ran the multiplex PCR reads through MiXCR, one entry per CDR3 protein. The sample includes 350,000 to 550,000 distinct CDR3 sequences, about 15% seen only once; the top ten take around 15%. Time point noted: newly diagnosed GD, antithyroid drugs for less than 3 months. Extracted PBMC RNA gave rise to the TCR library. These same data were also listed under a study on T cells in Graves' hyperthyroidism and ophthalmopathy.

Source: peripheral blood mononuclear cells (PBMCs), taken at new diagnosis, from a patient treated with antithyroid drugs. These receptors were obtained from a woman aged 25 to 39 with Graves disease.

The V and J genes are TRBV5-8 and TRBJ2-7; D remains ambiguous. This CDR3 contains 13 residues. Germline CDR1 is SGHTS and CDR2 is YDEGEE. The V end lost 4 bases, the J end lost 2 bases, and 10 bases lay between the germline ends. CDR3 sequence reads: CASSRLGTYEQYF. The CDR3 DNA sequence: TGTGCCAGCAGCCGGCTGGGGACCTACGAGCAGTACTTC. Looking up the rest from reference TRBV5-8 and TRBJ2-7 gives the full variable domain: EAGVTQSPTHLIKTRGQQATLRCSPISGHTSVYWYQQALGLGLQFLLWYDEGEERNRGNFPPRFSGRQFPNYSSELNVNALELEDSALYLCASSRLGTYEQYFGPGTRLTVT.

The rearrangement links TRBV9 to TRBJ2-3, with D perhaps matching TRBD1 or TRBD2 (5 bases each). V lost 4 bases and J lost 6, with 21 bases in between. The CDR3 sequence is 16 residues long. CDR1 is SGDLS and CDR2 is YYNGEE in the germline V gene. As DNA, the CDR3 is TGTGCCAGCAGCACCGACAGAGAGGGATCCTCGGATACGCAGTATTTT. Protein: CASSTDREGSSDTQYF.

Only one count was recorded for this clonotype. This chain connects TRBV4-1 to TRBJ1-6; D gene uncertain. Germline-derived CDR1 and CDR2 are MGHRA and YSYEKL. Between the trimmed V and J ends, which lost 0 bases and 0 bases, there was a span of 15 bases. The CDR3 consists of 19 residues. This chain's CDR3 is CASSQDPPQPSSYNSPLHF. CDR3 DNA: TGCGCCAGCAGCCAAGATCCCCCACAGCCGAGCTCCTATAATTCACCCCTCCACTTT.

This clonotype was seen repeatedly, ten times or more. The rearrangement uses TRBV6-1 and TRBJ2-1, with D unresolved. Germline V gene sequence: CDR1 MNHNS, CDR2 SASEGT. Trimming left V 6 bases short and J 9 bases short, with 15 bases between. The CDR3 runs to 13 residues. The CDR3 DNA follows: TGTGCCAGCAGACCCGTTGAAATCATTGAGCAGTTCTTC. This codes for CASRPVEIIEQFF.

The chain is built from TRBV7-6 and TRBJ1-4; no clear D gene. Trimming removed 6 bases at V and 1 base at J, with 9 bases between. The CDR3 is 14 amino acids. Looked up from germline, CDR1 is SGHVS and CDR2 is FNYEAQ. The CDR3 reads CASRPRETNEKLFF. CDR3 sequence (DNA): TGTGCCAGCAGGCCACGCGAAACTAATGAAAAACTGTTTTTT.

There are many counts of this clonotype. The gene calls are TRBV5-1 and TRBJ2-7; D possibly uses TRBD1 or TRBD2 (5 bases each). CDR1 is SGHRS, CDR2 YFSETQ, per germline. V lost 0 bases to trimming and J lost 5 bases, with 15 bases between them. This CDR3 has 15 amino acids. CDR3 DNA: TGCGCCAGCAGCTTGGTTGGGGACCCGTGGGACGAGCAGTACTTC. Protein sequence: CASSLVGDPWDEQYF.

This chain connects TRBV7-2 to TRBJ1-1; a possible D gene is TRBD1 (6 bases). CDR3 length: 14 amino acids. Per the germline V gene, CDR1 is SGHTA and CDR2 is FQGNSA. V was pared by 1 base and J by 8 bases, with 14 bases between. The CDR3 nucleotides read TGTGCCAGCAGCTTAGTTGCAGGGGCCGGGGAAGCTTTCTTT. This gives the protein CASSLVAGAGEAFF.

Comment on this clonotype: A far more abundant clone sits one base away, making this likely a read error. This chain uses TRBV20-1 with TRBJ2-7; 9 nucleotides match TRBD2. V lost 0 bases to trimming and J lost 7 bases; unmatched junction nucleotides: 16. The CDR3 totals 17 residues. CDR1 is DFQATT, CDR2 SNEGSKA, per germline (reference sequence). In DNA, the CDR3 is TGCAGTGCTAGAGAGGCGACTAGCGGACTCCTCTACAATGAGCAGTACTTC. Its translation is CSAREATSGLLYNEQYF.

This clonotype was counted ten times or more. The chain carries TRBV28 and TRBJ2-1; TRBD1 matches 9 bases. Germline V gene sequence: CDR1 MDHEN, CDR2 SYDVKM. Unmatched junction bases numbered 5, after V lost 5 bases and J lost 0 bases. The CDR3 runs 16 residues. CDR3 amino acids: CASSPMTGGSYNEQFF. CDR3 in DNA: TGTGCCAGCAGTCCGATGACAGGGGGCTCCTACAATGAGCAGTTCTTC.

A note on this clonotype: A much larger clone differs from this one at a single base, so this may be a read error. This chain links TRBV25-1 with TRBJ2-2; 10 nucleotides align to TRBD2. Trimming at V came to 6 bases and at J to 4 bases, leaving 2 bases not matched to a gene. The germline V gene has CDR1 MGHDK and CDR2 SYGVNS. This CDR3 spans 14 amino acids. DNA of the CDR3: TGTGCCAGCAGGGTAGCGGGAGGCACCGGGGAGCTGTTTTTT. This translates into CASRVAGGTGELFF.

This clonotype was counted many times. V gene TRBV20-1 combines with J gene TRBJ2-7; 7 bases align to TRBD2. Germline values: CDR1 DFQATT, CDR2 SNEGSKA (reference sequence). V was pared by 5 bases and J by 0 bases, with 10 bases of the junction left unmatched. CDR3 length: 15 residues. The CDR3 loop reads CSAYALAESSYEQYF. The DNA for the CDR3 is TGCAGTGCTTACGCCCTAGCGGAAAGCTCCTACGAGCAGTACTTC.

About this clonotype itself: It is likely a read error: a sequence one base away is far more abundant. The gene calls are TRBV6-2 or TRBV6-3 and TRBJ2-7; tentative D call: TRBD2 (6 bases). Trimming removed 5 bases from V and 1 base from J, with 12 bases in between. This CDR3 region has 14 residues. Germline CDR1 reads MNHEY; CDR2 reads SVGEGT. In DNA, the CDR3 is TGTGCCAGCAGTGGGACTGGCCCATCCTACGAGCAGTACTTC. It codes for CASSGTGPSYEQYF.

This clonotype was found many times. J is TRBJ2-3 and V is TRBV12-3 or TRBV12-4; D unclear. The V end lost 3 bases, the J end lost 2 bases, and 6 bases lay between the germline ends. The CDR3 length is 13 residues. In DNA form, the CDR3 reads TGTGCCAGCAGTTTCCTTAACACAGATACGCAGTATTTT. Protein: CASSFLNTDTQYF.

In its sample, this clonotype was seen many times. The chain is built from TRBV19 and TRBJ2-5, with 7 bases fitting TRBD1. Germline-derived CDR1 and CDR2 are LNHDA and SQIVND (reference sequence). The V segment lost 11 bases and the J segment 4 bases; nucleotides outside the gene matches: 13. This CDR3 is built from 14 residues. In nucleotides, the CDR3 is TGTGCCGGGAAAGACAGGGTTGGGAGAGAGACCCAGTACTTC. Translation: CAGKDRVGRETQYF.

This clonotype was counted many times. The V and J genes are TRBV27 and TRBJ2-2; 11 bases fit TRBD1. The ends lost 5 bases at V and 6 bases at J; junction bases unmatched: 5. The CDR3 is 15 residues long. The V gene's germline CDR1 is MNHEY and CDR2 SMNVEV (reference sequence). CDR3 loop: CASSPGQGVPGELFF. The CDR3 region has the DNA TGTGCCAGCAGTCCGGGACAGGGGGTCCCCGGGGAGCTGTTTTTT.

This clonotype occurred many times. J is TRBJ2-1 and V is TRBV12-3 or TRBV12-4; 8 positions match TRBD2. V shed 5 bases, J shed 5 bases, and the junction held 5 bases outside the gene matches. The CDR3 has 14 residues. This chain's CDR3 is CASSSTSGHNEQFF. CDR3 DNA sequence: TGTGCCAGCAGTAGCACTAGCGGCCACAATGAGCAGTTCTTC.

This clonotype appeared once. J is TRBJ2-3 and V is TRBV28; D call uncertain. Between the trimmed V and J ends, which lost 5 bases and 2 bases, there was a span of 14 bases. Germline-derived CDR1 and CDR2 are MDHEN and SYDVKM. The CDR3 runs to 15 residues. The CDR3: CASSPQRGHTDTQYF. The CDR3 nucleotides read TGTGCCAGCAGTCCACAGAGAGGTCACACAGATACGCAGTATTTT. The full variable domain, its missing parts supplied by reference TRBV28 and TRBJ2-3, is DVKVTQSSRYLVKRTGEKVFLECVQDMDHENMFWYRQDPGLGLRLIYFSYDVKMKEKGDIPEGYSVSREKKERFSLILESASTNQTSMYLCASSPQRGHTDTQYFGPGTRLTVL.

V and J are TRBV5-4 and TRBJ2-7; 8 bases line up with TRBD2. V trimming: 2 bases; J trimming: 7 bases; junction bases outside the gene matches: 11. Germline loops: CDR1 SGHNT, CDR2 YYREEE (reference sequence). This CDR3 is 15 amino acids long. The chain's CDR3 is CASSFRGLVGGEQYF. The CDR3 DNA is TGTGCCAGCAGCTTCCGGGGACTAGTAGGTGGAGAGCAGTACTTC.

Many counts were recorded for this clonotype. V and J are TRBV12-3 or TRBV12-4 and TRBJ2-3; the D call may be TRBD1 or TRBD2 (5 bases each). V lost 3 bases and J lost 2, with 12 bases in between. This CDR3 region has 15 residues. The CDR3 sequence: CASSFTGASTDTQYF. CDR3 coding DNA: TGTGCCAGCAGTTTTACCGGGGCTTCCACAGATACGCAGTATTTT.

The chain links TRBV27 to TRBJ2-3; 8 bases agree with TRBD2. Trimming took 2 bases from V and 7 from J; bases not matched to a gene: 23. The CDR3 sequence is 20 residues long. Germline CDR1 MNHEY, CDR2 SMNVEV (reference sequence). The chain's CDR3 is CASSLGRAMKGREEVYTQYF. The CDR3 region has the DNA TGTGCCAGCAGTTTAGGACGGGCTATGAAAGGGCGGGAGGAGGTTTATACGCAGTATTTT.

The sample holds a few counts of this clonotype. One base away lies a much larger clone, so this may be a sequencing read error. The chain recombines TRBV7-3 with TRBJ2-5, with D perhaps matching TRBD1 (6 bases). Germline V lookup: CDR1 SGHTA, CDR2 FQGTGA. The CDR3 totals 14 residues. V was cut by 5 bases and J by 3 bases, with 13 bases left in between. Written as DNA, the CDR3 is TGTGCCAGCAGCCCAGGGGTTGTGGAAGAGACCCAGTACTTC. Protein sequence: CASSPGVVEETQYF.

The CDR3 region is CASSEATDNEKLFF. CDR3 nucleotides: TGTGCCAGCAGTGAAGCGACAGATAATGAAAAACTGTTTTTT. The chain is built from TRBV6-1 and TRBJ1-4; tentatively, D is TRBD1 (5 bases). The germline V and J ends were trimmed by 0 bases and 4 bases, with 6 bases remaining between them. Germline-derived CDR1 and CDR2 are MNHNS and SASEGT. The CDR3 runs 14 residues.

This clonotype came up many times. This rearrangement joins TRBV20-1 to TRBJ2-3; 9 bases match TRBD2. V lost 3 bases, J lost 0 bases, and 10 bases stayed unmatched. Germline lookup yields CDR1 DFQATT and CDR2 SNEGSKA (reference sequence). This CDR3 spans 17 amino acids. The CDR3 reads CSARFSLAGHSTDTQYF. Here the CDR3 DNA reads TGCAGTGCTAGGTTTTCCCTAGCGGGACACAGCACAGATACGCAGTATTTT.

The V gene is TRBV12-3 or TRBV12-4, the J gene TRBJ2-5; D ambiguous. This CDR3 is built from 14 residues. V was trimmed by 2 bases and J by 2 bases, leaving 9 bases between them. CDR3 amino acids: CASSLSRTQETQYF. For the CDR3, the DNA is TGTGCCAGCAGTTTAAGCAGAACTCAAGAGACCCAGTACTTC.

V is TRBV15 and J is TRBJ1-6, with no clear D. Germline CDR1 and CDR2: LNHNV and YYDKDF (reference sequence). V was clipped by 0 bases and J by 10 bases, with 13 bases between them. This CDR3 is built from 15 residues. CDR3 loop: CATSRDLDLPSPLHF. CDR3 coding DNA: TGTGCCACCAGCAGAGATCTGGACTTGCCATCACCCCTCCACTTT.

This clonotype came up many times. V usage is TRBV3-1 and J usage is TRBJ2-7, with 9 bases identical to TRBD1. The CDR3 covers 15 residues. Germline-derived CDR1 and CDR2 are LGHDT and YNNKEL (reference sequence). Trimming cost V 0 bases and J 5 bases; bases outside gene matches: 5. The CDR3 protein is CASSQDWDRVDEQYF. For the CDR3, the DNA is TGTGCCAGCAGCCAAGATTGGGACAGGGTAGACGAGCAGTACTTC.

This clonotype was observed many times. Here the CDR3 reads CAWSVSGRTYNEQFF. The CDR3 DNA follows: TGTGCCTGGAGTGTTAGCGGGAGGACCTACAATGAGCAGTTCTTC. The rearrangement joins TRBV30 to TRBJ2-1; the match to TRBD2 covers 10 bases. Germline trimming cut 0 bases from V and 2 bases from J; bases unmatched to any gene: 1. This CDR3 is 15 amino acids long. Germline values: CDR1 GTSNPN, CDR2 SVGIG (reference sequence).

This clonotype was seen repeatedly, ten times or more. The chain recombines TRBV11-3 with TRBJ1-1; D gene uncertain. V lost 5 bases and J 2 bases, leaving 9 bases between the germline ends. This CDR3 has 13 residues. Germline V gene lookup returns CDR1 SGHNT and CDR2 YENEEA. CDR3 sequence: CASSVGRNTEAFF. CDR3 DNA: TGTGCCAGCAGCGTCGGCAGAAACACTGAAGCTTTCTTT.

This clonotype was detected only a few times. The rearrangement joins TRBV4-2 to TRBJ2-1; no firm D call. V dropped 2 bases and J dropped 6 bases, with 5 bases sitting between them. The CDR3 contains 12 residues. Per germline, CDR1 LGHNA and CDR2 YNFKEQ. CDR3 region: CASSQLPNEQFF. In DNA, the CDR3 is TGTGCCAGCAGCCAACTCCCCAATGAGCAGTTCTTC.

The chain combines TRBV6-1 with TRBJ2-7; tentatively, D is TRBD2 (5 bases). The ends were cut back, 7 bases at V and 4 bases at J, with 17 bases in the middle. The CDR3 contains 14 residues. CDR1 is MNHNS and CDR2 is SASEGT in the germline V gene. CDR3 sequence: CASTTGRVGYEQYF. CDR3 in DNA: TGTGCCAGCACCACGGGGAGAGTGGGTTACGAGCAGTACTTC.